These 4 T cell receptor beta chains share one sample of origin, sequenced in a study of T cell repertoires in cytomegalovirus infection. One entry per CDR3 protein, called by TCRdb with MiXCR from the reads. The table lists around 450,000 distinct CDR3 sequences, 11% of them singletons, with roughly a tenth in the top ten. Sequencing used PBMCs. The receptors were sampled from a human donor in good health (CMV status not recorded). Some clones in this sample may be carry-over from other donors' samples.

The table lists this clonotype with many counts. V usage is TRBV5-1 and J usage is TRBJ2-4, with D possibly called TRBD1 or TRBD2 (5 bases each). V shed 5 bases and J shed 4 bases, with 19 bases lying between them. CDR1 SGHRS and CDR2 YFSETQ come from the germline V gene. This CDR3 spans 16 amino acids. CDR3 amino acids: CASRAPFGTGKNIQYF. In nucleotides, the CDR3 is TGCGCCAGCAGGGCCCCTTTTGGGACGGGTAAAAACATTCAGTACTTC. The full variable domain, rest sourced from reference TRBV5-1 and TRBJ2-4, is KAGVTQTPRYLIKTRGQQVTLSCSPISGHRSVSWYQQTPGQGLQFLFEYFSETQRNKGNFPGRFSGRQFSNSRSEMNVSTLELGDSALYLCASRAPFGTGKNIQYFGAGTRLSVL.

This sequence joins TRBV12-3 or TRBV12-4 and TRBJ2-3; no firm D call. The CDR3 consists of 13 residues. Trimming cost V 5 bases and J 2 bases, with 8 bases left between them. CDR3 nucleotide sequence: TGTGCCAGCAGTGGGGATTTCACAGATACGCAGTATTTT. Translated, it gives CASSGDFTDTQYF.

The CDR3 DNA sequence: TGCAGTGCTGAGGGGACAGCCTCTGGGGCCAACGTCCTGACTTTC. Translating gives CSAEGTASGANVLTF. The V gene is TRBV20-1, the J gene TRBJ2-6; 7 bases map to TRBD1. Germline V lookup: CDR1 DFQATT, CDR2 SNEGSKA (reference sequence). The CDR3 spans 15 residues. With V trimmed by 5 bases and J by 0 bases, 4 bases remained unmatched.

In its sample, this clonotype was seen many times. This chain connects TRBV27 to TRBJ2-1; D call uncertain. Looked up from germline, CDR1 is MNHEY and CDR2 is SMNVEV (reference sequence). The CDR3 totals 14 residues. V was trimmed by 2 bases and J by 4 bases, leaving 9 bases between them. CDR3 nucleotide sequence: TGTGCCAGCAGTTTAGCAAAAATTTACAATGAGCAGTTCTTC. Its protein is CASSLAKIYNEQFF.